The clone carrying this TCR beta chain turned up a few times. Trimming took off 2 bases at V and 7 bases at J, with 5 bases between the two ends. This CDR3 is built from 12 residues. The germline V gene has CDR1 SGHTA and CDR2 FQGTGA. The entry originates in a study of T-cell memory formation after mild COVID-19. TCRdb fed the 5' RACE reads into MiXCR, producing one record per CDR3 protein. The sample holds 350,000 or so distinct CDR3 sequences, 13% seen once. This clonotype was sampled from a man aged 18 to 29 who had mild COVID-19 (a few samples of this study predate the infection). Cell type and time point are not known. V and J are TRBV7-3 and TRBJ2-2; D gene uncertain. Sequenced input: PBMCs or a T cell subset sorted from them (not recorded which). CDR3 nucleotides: TGTGCCAGCAGCTTAGAGTTCGGGGAGCTGTTTTTT. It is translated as CASSLEFGELFF.